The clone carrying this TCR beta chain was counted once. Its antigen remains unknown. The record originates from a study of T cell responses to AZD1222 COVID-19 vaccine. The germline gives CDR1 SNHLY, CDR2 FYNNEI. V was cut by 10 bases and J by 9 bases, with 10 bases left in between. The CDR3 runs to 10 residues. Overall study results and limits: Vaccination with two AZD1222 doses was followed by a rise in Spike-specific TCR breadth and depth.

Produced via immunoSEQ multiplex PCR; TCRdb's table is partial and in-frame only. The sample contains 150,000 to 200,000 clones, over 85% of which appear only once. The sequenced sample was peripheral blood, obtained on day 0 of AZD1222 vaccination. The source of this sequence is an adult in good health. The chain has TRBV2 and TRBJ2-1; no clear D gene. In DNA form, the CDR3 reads TGTGCCACCCAACTCGGTGAGCAGTTCTTC. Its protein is CATQLGEQFF. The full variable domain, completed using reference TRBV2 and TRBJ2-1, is EPEVTQTPSHQVTQMGQEVILRCVPISNHLYFYWYRQILGQKVEFLVSFYNNEISEKSEIFDDQFSVERPDGSNFTLKIRSTKLEDSAMYFCATQLGEQFFGPGTRLTVL.